This T cell receptor (beta chain) was profiled in a study of T cells in Graves' hyperthyroidism and ophthalmopathy. Many counts were recorded for this clonotype. The investigators amplified TCR beta CDR3 regions from RNA transcripts. The primer set for the first-round RT-PCR of the TCR CDR3 was HTBI. TCRdb processed the multiplex PCR reads anew with MiXCR; each CDR3 protein has one entry. The sample includes around 420,000 distinct CDR3 sequences, approximately 13% of them seen just once. The TCR was taken from a young woman with Graves' hyperthyroidism. The sample was blood.

The chain's CDR3 is CASSFRQSTGELFF. DNA of the CDR3: TGTGCCAGCAGTTTTAGACAGAGCACCGGGGAGCTGTTTTTT. The chain carries TRBV28 and TRBJ2-2, with TRBD1 as a possible D gene (5 bases). The CDR3 is 14 residues long. V shed 3 bases and J shed 4 bases, with 9 bases lying between them. CDR1 and CDR2 from the germline V gene are MDHEN and SYDVKM.